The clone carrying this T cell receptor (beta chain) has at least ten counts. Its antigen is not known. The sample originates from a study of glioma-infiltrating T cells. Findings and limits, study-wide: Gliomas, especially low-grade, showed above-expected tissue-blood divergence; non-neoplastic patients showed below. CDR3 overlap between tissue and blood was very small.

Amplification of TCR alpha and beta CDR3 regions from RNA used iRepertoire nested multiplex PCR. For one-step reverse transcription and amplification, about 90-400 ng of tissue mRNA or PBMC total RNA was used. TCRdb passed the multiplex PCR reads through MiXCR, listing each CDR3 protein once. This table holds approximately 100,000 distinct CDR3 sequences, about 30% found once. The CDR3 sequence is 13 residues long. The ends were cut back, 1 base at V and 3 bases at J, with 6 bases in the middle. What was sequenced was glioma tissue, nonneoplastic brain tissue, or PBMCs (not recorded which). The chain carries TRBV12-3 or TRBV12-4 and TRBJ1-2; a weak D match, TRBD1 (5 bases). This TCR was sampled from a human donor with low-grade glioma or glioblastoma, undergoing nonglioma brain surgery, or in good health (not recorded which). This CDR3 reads CASSLEGDYGYTF. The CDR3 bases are TGTGCCAGCAGTTTAGAAGGGGACTATGGCTACACCTTC.